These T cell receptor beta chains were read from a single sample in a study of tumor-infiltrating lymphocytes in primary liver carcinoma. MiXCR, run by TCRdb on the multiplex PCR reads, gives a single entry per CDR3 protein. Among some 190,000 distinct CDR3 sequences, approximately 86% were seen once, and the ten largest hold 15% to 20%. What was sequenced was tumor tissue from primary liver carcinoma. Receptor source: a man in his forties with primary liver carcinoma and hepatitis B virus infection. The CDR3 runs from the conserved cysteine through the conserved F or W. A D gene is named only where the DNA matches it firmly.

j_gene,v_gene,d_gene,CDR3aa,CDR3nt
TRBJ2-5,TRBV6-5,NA,CACSYSSSGGSQDTQYF,TGTGCCTGCAGTTACTCGAGTAGTGGCGGATCCCAAGATACCCAGTACTTC
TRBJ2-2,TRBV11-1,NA,CASSLTPRGDAELFF,TGTGCCAGCAGCTTGACCCCCAGGGGCGATGCAGAGCTGTTTTTT
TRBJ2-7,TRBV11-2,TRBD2,CASIVRTSGVSYEQYF,TGTGCCAGTATCGTGCGGACTAGCGGGGTCTCCTACGAACAGTACTTC
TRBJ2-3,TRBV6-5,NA,CASGHWDTQYF,TGTGCCAGTGGTCATTGGGATACACAGTATTTT
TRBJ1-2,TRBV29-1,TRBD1,CSMGQEAYGYTF,TGCAGCATGGGACAGGAGGCATATGGCTACACCTTC
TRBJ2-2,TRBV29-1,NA,CSAAGTNSEELFF,TGCAGCGCTGCCGGGACGAACTCCGAGGAGCTGTTTTTT
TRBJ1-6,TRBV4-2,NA,CASSQGGSFYNSLLHF,TGTGCCAGCAGCCAAGGTGGGAGCTTCTATAATTCACTCCTCCACTTT
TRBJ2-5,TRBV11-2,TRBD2,CASNLGASGQETKYF,TGTGCCAGCAACTTAGGGGCTAGCGGACAAGAGACAAAGTACTTC
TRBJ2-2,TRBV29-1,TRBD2,CSVETSAANTGKLFF,TGCAGTGTTGAGACTAGCGCGGCGAACACCGGGAAGCTGTTTTTT
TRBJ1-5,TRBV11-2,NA,CASNSQDPNQPQHF,TGTGCCAGCAACTCCCAGGATCCTAATCAGCCCCAGCATTTT